What follows are 32 T cell receptor beta chains derived from one specimen sequenced in a study of regulatory T cells in long-lasting Graves disease. iRepertoire HTBI primers and Arm-PCR of CDR3 regions built TCR beta libraries. Via MiXCR, TCRdb re-called the multiplex PCR reads, giving one row per CDR3 protein. The sample has about 660,000 distinct CDR3 sequences; 30% are singletons. The time point denotes: persistent/refractory GD, antithyroid drugs over 5 years with positive TRAb. From PBMCs, RNA was extracted and then used to make the TCR library. This specimen consisted of peripheral blood mononuclear cells (PBMCs), obtained when the disease was refractory, from a patient treated with antithyroid drugs. All receptors derive from a female donor with Graves disease.

This clonotype showed up many times. The rearrangement links TRBV12-3 or TRBV12-4 to TRBJ2-7; TRBD2 matches 8 bases. Unmatched junction bases numbered 4, after V lost 6 bases and J lost 0 bases. This CDR3 spans 14 amino acids. The CDR3 is CASRNSGNSYEQYF. In DNA, the CDR3 is TGTGCCAGCAGAAATAGCGGGAACTCCTACGAGCAGTACTTC.

In regard to this clonotype: A read error is possible here, since a much larger clone lies one base away. V and J are TRBV28 and TRBJ1-4, with a weak D call TRBD1 (5 bases). The CDR3 sequence is 13 residues long. Germline V gene lookup returns CDR1 MDHEN and CDR2 SYDVKM. This CDR3 is CASSSHGGEELFF. DNA of the CDR3: TGTGCCAGCAGTTCGCACGGGGGTGAAGAACTGTTTTTT.

The genes are TRBV18 and TRBJ1-2; TRBD1 aligns across 7 bases. Germline V gives CDR1 KGHSH, CDR2 LQKENI. CDR3 size: 15 residues. J was trimmed by 3 bases and V by 1 base; bases with no gene match: 5. CDR3 in DNA: TGTGCCAGCTCACCACTAACAGGGGAGGACTATGGCTACACCTTC. Translation: CASSPLTGEDYGYTF.

This clonotype showed up just a few times. In nucleotides, the CDR3 is TGCGCCAGCAGTGAGTCGGTTAGGAACACCGGGGAGCTGTTTTTT. It is translated as CASSESVRNTGELFF. This rearrangement joins TRBV10-1 to TRBJ2-2; the D is unclear. The CDR3 covers 15 residues. The germline V gene has CDR1 WNHNN and CDR2 SYGVQD (reference sequence). V dropped 0 bases and J dropped 1 base, with 6 bases sitting between them.

This clonotype occurred many times. The CDR3: CASSPDSGEETQYF. CDR3 DNA: TGTGCCAGCAGCCCGGACTCGGGCGAGGAGACCCAGTACTTC. The V call is TRBV6-4, the J call TRBJ2-5; tentatively, D is TRBD2 (5 bases). V gave up 6 bases and J gave up 5 bases, with 16 bases separating them. From germline, CDR1 is MRHNA and CDR2 SNTAGT. CDR3 length: 14 residues.

This sequence joins TRBV28 and TRBJ1-6; TRBD1 matches 7 bases. J was trimmed by 7 bases and V by 3 bases; bases with no gene match: 6. The CDR3 sequence is 15 residues long. From germline, CDR1 is MDHEN and CDR2 SYDVKM. CDR3 in DNA: TGTGCCAGCAGTTTGGTGGGACAGCAAAATTCACCCCTCCACTTT. Translating it yields CASSLVGQQNSPLHF.

This clonotype occurred a few times. The gene calls are TRBV29-1 and TRBJ2-7; a weak D match, TRBD1 (5 bases). The CDR3 consists of 13 residues. Between the trimmed V and J ends, which lost 4 bases and 3 bases, there was a span of 13 bases. The germline V gene has CDR1 SQVTM and CDR2 ANQGSEA. CDR3 bases: TGCAGCGTTGCCGTGACAGCGCACTACGAGCAGTACTTC. It codes for CSVAVTAHYEQYF.

About this clonotype: A much bigger clone sits one base away, suggesting this may be a read error. V and J are TRBV12-3 or TRBV12-4 and TRBJ1-5; 7 nucleotides align to TRBD1. The CDR3 totals 14 residues. V was clipped by 5 bases and J by 5 bases; unmatched bases: 6. CDR3 residues: CASSTGRGDQPQHF. Written as DNA, the CDR3 is TGTGCCAGCAGTACGGGCAGGGGGGATCAGCCCCAGCATTTT.

J is TRBJ1-6 and V is TRBV3-1; 7 bases match TRBD1. V was pared by 0 bases and J by 10 bases, with 6 bases of the junction left unmatched. The CDR3 length is 15 residues. Germline CDR1 is LGHDT and CDR2 is YNNKEL (reference sequence). Here the CDR3 reads CASSQDGAGGSPLHF. The CDR3 nucleotides are TGTGCCAGCAGCCAAGATGGGGCAGGGGGGTCACCCCTCCACTTT.

This clonotype was seen a few times. The CDR3 region is CASSLVEGANTEAFF. The CDR3 DNA sequence: TGTGCCAGCAGCTTAGTTGAGGGGGCGAACACTGAAGCTTTCTTT. V and J are TRBV7-3 and TRBJ1-1; 7 nucleotides align to TRBD1. This CDR3 region has 15 residues. The trim removed 2 bases at V and 1 base at J, leaving 4 bases unmatched. Germline assignment: CDR1 SGHTA and CDR2 FQGTGA.

This clonotype was picked up many times. This chain uses TRBV28 with TRBJ1-2, with 8 bases aligning to TRBD1. This CDR3 is 13 amino acids long. J lost 4 bases, V lost 8 bases, and 6 bases had no gene match. In germline, CDR1 is MDHEN, CDR2 SYDVKM. The CDR3 DNA reads as TGTGCCAGCTACCCGGGACAGGCCTATGGCTACACCTTC. The encoded protein is CASYPGQAYGYTF.

This clonotype has a count of ten or more. The gene calls are TRBV3-1 and TRBJ1-2; TRBD1 matches at 10 bases. The V gene end was trimmed by 4 bases and the J gene end by 4 bases; junction bases not matched to a gene: 3. Germline V lookup: CDR1 LGHDT, CDR2 YNNKEL (reference sequence). The CDR3 is made up of 14 amino acids. CDR3 nucleotide sequence: TGTGCCAGCAGCCCGGGACAGGGGACCTATGGCTACACCTTC. The encoded protein is CASSPGQGTYGYTF.

This chain joins TRBV4-2 and TRBJ2-7; possible D gene TRBD2, 6 bases. The CDR3 totals 16 residues. Per the germline V gene, CDR1 is LGHNA and CDR2 is YNFKEQ. Trimming pared 1 base from V and 2 bases from J, leaving 15 bases between. The CDR3 DNA reads as TGTGCCAGCAGCCAAGGCCTCGGCAGGACTACCTACGAGCAGTACTTC. Its protein is CASSQGLGRTTYEQYF.

This clonotype was recorded a few times. The rearrangement joins TRBV5-1 to TRBJ2-2; D might be TRBD1 or TRBD2, each matching 5 bases. V lost 5 bases and J lost 6, with 17 bases in between. The CDR3 covers 15 residues. Germline-derived CDR1 and CDR2 are SGHRS and YFSETQ. This chain's CDR3 is CASSPGRWEPGELFF. CDR3 DNA: TGCGCCAGCAGTCCGGGGCGCTGGGAACCCGGGGAGCTGTTTTTT.

V is TRBV5-1 and J is TRBJ2-3; D ambiguous. Germline V gives CDR1 SGHRS, CDR2 YFSETQ. This CDR3 has 15 residues. V lost 3 bases to trimming and J lost 2 bases, with 13 bases between them. The CDR3: CASSSAVGSTDTQYF. CDR3 nucleotides: TGCGCCAGCAGCTCCGCGGTGGGGTCCACAGATACGCAGTATTTT.

This chain links TRBV15 with TRBJ2-3; possibly TRBD1 for D (6 bases). In germline, CDR1 is LNHNV, CDR2 YYDKDF (reference sequence). The V gene lost 4 bases and the J gene lost 5 bases, with 19 bases spanning the gap. The CDR3 runs 16 residues. The CDR3 loop reads CATSKPPWGREDTQYF. The CDR3 DNA sequence: TGTGCCACCAGCAAACCACCTTGGGGGCGAGAAGATACGCAGTATTTT. Drawing the rest from reference TRBV15 and TRBJ2-3, the complete variable domain is DAMVIQNPRYQVTQFGKPVTLSCSQTLNHNVMYWYQQKSSQAPKLLFHYYDKDFNNEADTPDNFQSRRPNTSFCFLDIRSPGLGDTAMYLCATSKPPWGREDTQYFGPGTRLTVL.

This clonotype was counted only a few times. The genes are TRBV2 and TRBJ2-4; 8 bases line up with TRBD1. The length of the CDR3 is 16 residues. V gave up 7 bases and J gave up 0 bases; unmatched junction bases: 8. Germline lookup yields CDR1 SNHLY and CDR2 FYNNEI. The CDR3 protein is CASKGQETLAKNIQYF. In DNA form, the CDR3 reads TGTGCCAGCAAGGGACAGGAGACTCTAGCCAAAAACATTCAGTACTTC.

The chain recombines TRBV20-1 with TRBJ1-1; D unclear. The CDR3 has 15 amino acids. CDR1 and CDR2 (germline): DFQATT, SNEGSKA (reference sequence). V gave up 0 bases and J gave up 6 bases, with 17 bases separating them. CDR3: CSARDPRTLRAEAFF. In nucleotides, the CDR3 is TGCAGTGCTAGAGATCCCCGGACCCTTCGGGCTGAAGCTTTCTTT.

This clonotype was detected once. Here the CDR3 DNA reads TGTGCCAGTGCCGAATATACCAACACTGAAGCTTTCTTT. Its translation: CASAEYTNTEAFF. The chain joins TRBV19 to TRBJ1-1; D uncertain. Trimming removed 8 bases from V and 2 bases from J, with 12 bases in between. Per germline, CDR1 LNHDA and CDR2 SQIVND (reference sequence). The CDR3 loop spans 13 amino acids.

This clonotype was observed a few times. V gene TRBV6-5 combines with J gene TRBJ1-6; D is possibly TRBD1 (6 bases). V was pared by 0 bases and J by 7 bases, with 19 bases between. There are 18 residues in the CDR3. Per the germline V gene, CDR1 is MNHEY and CDR2 is SVGAGI. The CDR3 region is CASSYSSGAGVENSPLHF. The CDR3 DNA follows: TGTGCCAGCAGTTACTCGAGTGGGGCAGGGGTGGAGAATTCACCCCTCCACTTT.

The genes are TRBV6-9 and TRBJ1-2; no firm D call. The CDR3 contains 15 residues. The germline V and J ends were trimmed by 4 bases and 6 bases, with 18 bases remaining between them. CDR1 and CDR2 (germline): MNHGY, SVAAGI. The CDR3 loop reads CASSSPSAPFHGYTF. The CDR3 bases are TGTGCCAGCAGTTCCCCGTCGGCCCCATTTCATGGCTACACCTTC.

This clonotype has a handful of counts. This chain links TRBV6-1 with TRBJ2-1; no definite D call. Germline V gives CDR1 MNHNS, CDR2 SASEGT. The length of the CDR3 is 13 residues. The V and J ends lost 6 bases and 5 bases respectively, with 11 bases between them. The CDR3 DNA reads as TGTGCCAGCAGCCCCCTAGGCAACAATGAGCAGTTCTTC. Its translation: CASSPLGNNEQFF.

Details on this clonotype: A single base separates this from a much larger clone, so it may be a read error. This chain uses TRBV12-3 or TRBV12-4 with TRBJ2-7, with 8 positions matching TRBD1. The CDR3 covers 14 residues. The CDR3 loop is CASKGQGLSYEQCF. CDR3 coding DNA: TGTGCCAGTAAAGGACAGGGCCTGTCCTACGAGCAGTGCTTC.

At least ten counts were recorded for this clonotype. The chain joins TRBV20-1 to TRBJ1-6, with no clear D. There are 15 residues in the CDR3. Deletions cut 5 bases from V and 5 bases from J, with 16 bases between. Per the germline V gene, CDR1 is DFQATT and CDR2 is SNEGSKA (reference sequence). The CDR3 spells CSAGDGGLDNSPLHF. The CDR3 region has the DNA TGCAGTGCTGGCGACGGAGGGTTGGATAATTCACCCCTCCACTTT.

This clonotype has just one count. At one of its ends the junction is not consistent with the germline gene, which may arise from a read error. The genes are TRBV29-1 and TRBJ1-1; D may be TRBD1 (5 bases). Germline V gene lookup returns CDR1 SQVTM and CDR2 ANQGSEA. The CDR3 contains 15 residues. The CDR3 DNA follows: TGCAGCGTTGAAAACAGGCTGGGAATGAACACTGAAGCTCTCTTT. Translated: CSVENRLGMNTEALF. Full variable domain (missing parts from reference TRBV29-1 and TRBJ1-1): SAVISQKPSRDICQRGTSLTIQCQVDSQVTMMFWYRQQPGQSLTLIATANQGSEATYESGFVIDKFPISRPNLTFSTLTVSNMSPEDSSIYLCSVENRLGMNTEALFGQGTRLTVV.

The chain links TRBV6-2 or TRBV6-3 to TRBJ1-6, with D unresolved. The V gene lost 4 bases and the J gene lost 7 bases, with 11 bases spanning the gap. The CDR3 length is 14 residues. CDR1 is MNHEY and CDR2 is SVGEGT in the germline V gene. In DNA, the CDR3 is TGTGCCAGCAGTTCACCGGGAGAAAATTCACCCCTCCACTTT. It encodes CASSSPGENSPLHF.

This clonotype came up a few times. V gene TRBV7-3 combines with J gene TRBJ2-2; TRBD2 matches 10 bases. Germline values: CDR1 SGHTA, CDR2 FQGTGA. V dropped 4 bases and J dropped 4; count of bases not matched to a gene: 9. The CDR3 is 17 residues long. CDR3 protein: CASSSRAGGPVTGELFF. The CDR3 nucleotides read TGTGCCAGCAGCTCCCGAGCGGGAGGGCCGGTCACCGGGGAGCTGTTTTTT.

This clonotype appeared a few times. The V gene is TRBV13, the J gene TRBJ1-3, with D tentatively TRBD1 (5 bases). The germline V gene encodes CDR1 PRHDT and CDR2 FYEKMQ (reference sequence). Trimming pared 2 bases from V and 1 base from J, leaving 12 bases between. The CDR3 loop spans 16 amino acids. CDR3 protein: CASSLLAGTSGNTIYF. The DNA for the CDR3 is TGTGCCAGCAGCTTATTAGCCGGGACTTCTGGAAACACCATATATTTT.

This chain joins TRBV6-2 or TRBV6-3 and TRBJ2-5, with D possibly being TRBD1 (5 bases). This CDR3 has 14 amino acids. Between the trimmed V and J ends, which lost 6 bases and 3 bases, there was a span of 14 bases. Germline values: CDR1 MNHEY, CDR2 SVGEGT. Here the CDR3 reads CASSWVPGKETQYF. The CDR3 nucleotides are TGTGCCAGCAGCTGGGTCCCAGGGAAAGAGACCCAGTACTTC.

The CDR3 protein is CASSLDYGGWNTEAFF. The CDR3 DNA reads TGTGCCAGCAGCTTGGACTATGGGGGCTGGAACACTGAAGCTTTCTTT. This chain links TRBV5-4 with TRBJ1-1; D may be TRBD1 (6 bases). Trimming removed 0 bases from V and 1 base from J, with 13 bases in between. The CDR3 is made up of 16 amino acids. The germline V gene has CDR1 SGHNT and CDR2 YYREEE (reference sequence).

This clonotype was counted a few times. The chain carries TRBV20-1 and TRBJ1-1; 9 positions match TRBD1. Looked up from germline, CDR1 is DFQATT and CDR2 is SNEGSKA (reference sequence). V shed 6 bases and J 4 bases; nucleotides not matched to a gene: 12. The CDR3 runs to 15 residues. The DNA of the CDR3 is TGCAGTGCAGCCCCCGGGACAGGGTTGATCACTGAAGCTTTCTTT. This gives the protein CSAAPGTGLITEAFF.

CDR3 region: CASSGRGFGYTF. In DNA, the CDR3 is TGTGCCAGTTCCGGACGGGGGTTTGGCTACACCTTC. V is TRBV19 and J is TRBJ1-2; maybe TRBD1 (5 bases). V was cut by 8 bases and J by 7 bases, with 14 bases left in between. Germline V gives CDR1 LNHDA, CDR2 SQIVND (reference sequence). This CDR3 comprises 12 residues.